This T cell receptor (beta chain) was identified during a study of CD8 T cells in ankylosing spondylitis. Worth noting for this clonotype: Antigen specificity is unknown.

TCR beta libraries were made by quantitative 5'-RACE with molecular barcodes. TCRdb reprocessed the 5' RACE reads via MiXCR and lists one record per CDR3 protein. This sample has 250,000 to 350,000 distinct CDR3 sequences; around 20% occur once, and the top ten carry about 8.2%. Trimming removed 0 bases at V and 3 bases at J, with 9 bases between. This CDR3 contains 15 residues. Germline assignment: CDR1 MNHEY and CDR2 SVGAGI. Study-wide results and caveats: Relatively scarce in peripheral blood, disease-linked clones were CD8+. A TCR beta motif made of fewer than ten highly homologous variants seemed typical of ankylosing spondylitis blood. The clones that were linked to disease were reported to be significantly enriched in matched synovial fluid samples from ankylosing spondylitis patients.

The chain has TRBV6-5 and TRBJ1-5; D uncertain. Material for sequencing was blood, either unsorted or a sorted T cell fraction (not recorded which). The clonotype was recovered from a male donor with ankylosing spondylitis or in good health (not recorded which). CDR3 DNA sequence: TGTGCCAGCAGTTACTCTGCGGCAGTCAATCAGCCCCAGCATTTT. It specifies CASSYSAAVNQPQHF.